This T cell receptor beta chain was recovered during a study of T-cell memory formation after mild COVID-19. The wider study: TCR clusters were mostly donor specific.

V lost 6 bases and J lost 8, with 19 bases in between. CDR3 length equals 14 residues. This clonotype was seen more than once but under ten times. Its antigen is as yet unknown. General study points: What remained unconfirmed was the SARS-CoV-2 specificity of second-wave clones peaking on day 37.

5'RACE with constant-segment primers built TCRalpha and TCRbeta cDNA libraries with UMIs. TCRdb re-derived calls from the 5' RACE reads in MiXCR, one entry per CDR3 protein. The top ten hold roughly 10% of the sample, which has 190,000 or so distinct CDR3 sequences, under 30% seen once. Material for sequencing was PBMCs or a T cell subset sorted from them (not recorded which). This chain uses TRBV12-3 or TRBV12-4 with TRBJ1-2; D possibly corresponds to TRBD1 (6 bases). The clonotype comes from an adult woman who had mild COVID-19 (a few samples of this study predate the infection). Cell type and time point are not known. This CDR3 reads CASRRTTGRGGYTF. In DNA form, the CDR3 reads TGTGCCAGCAGGAGGACGACAGGTCGGGGCGGCTACACCTTC.